This T cell receptor beta chain was sequenced for a study of cytomegalovirus exposure and HLA in healthy donors. General study findings and limits: Researchers counted 180 or so TCR beta chains as cytomegalovirus-associated.

About this clone: What it recognizes is unknown.

The PCR used 60 Vbeta and 13 Jbeta primers. Profiled with immunoSEQ multiplex PCR; TCRdb holds only in-frame clones, not every one. The data show 130,000 to 150,000 clones, with about 80% seen just once and 4.5% to 6% held by the top ten. Sequenced material: PBMCs. This TCR was sampled from a male donor in good health and CMV-seronegative.

The chain's CDR3 is CASSPDTRSYNEQFF. CDR3 DNA: TGCGCCAGCAGCCCGGACACGCGCTCCTACAATGAGCAGTTCTTC. The V call is TRBV4-1, the J call TRBJ2-1, with D perhaps matching TRBD1 (5 bases). There are 15 residues in the CDR3. Germline V gene data show CDR1 as MGHRA and CDR2 as YSYEKL. Trimming removed 4 bases from V and 0 bases from J, with 10 bases in between.